The next 19 T cell receptor beta chains were all read from a single sample in a study of early T cells in non-severe SARS-CoV-2 infection (dated by TCRdb to the early 2020s). The method was 5' RACE. The instrument was a NextSeq 500. TCRdb cleaned the public reads at Q25 with fastp, built clones with MiXCR and kept in-frame beta chains. Each record represents a unique CDR3 protein, reported with the most common genes and DNA among its rows. The sample contains about 48,000 distinct CDR3 sequences, around 10% of them found a single time. The ten largest clones represent about 8% of the sample. The sequenced material came from whole blood. All receptors come from an adult who was a healthcare worker with PCR-confirmed SARS-CoV-2 infection or an uninfected control (not recorded which).

The table lists this clonotype with many counts. CDR3 sequence (DNA): TGCAGTGCCCTTTTAGTAAAGCCCACAGATACGCAGTATTTT. It translates to CSALLVKPTDTQYF. This sequence joins TRBV20-1 and TRBJ2-3; D uncertain. Germline values: CDR1 DFQATT, CDR2 SNEGSKA (reference sequence). The CDR3 spans 14 residues. Trimming took 6 bases from V and 2 from J, leaving 15 bases between them.

This clonotype showed up many times. The chain carries TRBV11-2 and TRBJ2-3; the D gene is possibly TRBD2 (5 bases). CDR1 is SGHAT, CDR2 FQNNGV, per germline. The length of the CDR3 is 14 residues. The V end was cut by 4 bases, the J end by 5 bases, with 13 bases between. CDR3 protein: CASSSRGHLDTQYF. CDR3 sequence (DNA): TGTGCCAGCAGCTCTAGAGGGCATCTAGATACGCAGTATTTT.

The chain uses TRBV5-6 and TRBJ2-7; D gene ambiguous. The CDR3 runs to 13 residues. The germline CDR1 and CDR2 sequences are SGHDT and YYEEEE. V lost 0 bases, J lost 5 bases, and 9 bases lay in between. The CDR3 sequence is CASSLGGLHEQYF. In DNA, the CDR3 is TGTGCCAGCAGCTTGGGCGGCCTCCACGAGCAGTACTTC.

The sample holds a few counts of this clonotype. The chain joins TRBV27 to TRBJ1-1, with 7 bases that match TRBD1. Per germline, CDR1 MNHEY and CDR2 SMNVEV (reference sequence). The J segment lost 9 bases and the V segment lost 6 bases, leaving 4 bases of the junction unmatched. The CDR3 contains 11 residues. CDR3 protein: CASRTGPQAFF. The CDR3 DNA follows: TGTGCCAGCAGGACAGGGCCTCAAGCTTTCTTT.

In its sample, this clonotype was seen many times. The chain combines TRBV27 with TRBJ1-1; weak D call: TRBD1 (6 bases). Trimming left V 6 bases short and J 2 bases short, with 22 bases between. Germline V gene data show CDR1 as MNHEY and CDR2 as SMNVEV (reference sequence). The CDR3 contains 17 residues. CDR3 loop: CASSSMEGAGANTEAFF. The CDR3 DNA reads TGTGCCAGCAGCTCGATGGAGGGCGCGGGGGCAAACACTGAAGCTTTCTTT.

The rearrangement links TRBV29-1 to TRBJ2-3; no clear D. V lost 4 bases, J lost 5 bases, and 13 bases lay in between. CDR1 is SQVTM and CDR2 is ANQGSEA in the germline V gene. The CDR3 runs to 13 residues. CDR3 sequence (DNA): TGCAGCGTTGGCAGCAGTCTCGGAGATACGCAGTATTTT. Translated, it gives CSVGSSLGDTQYF.

This clonotype turned up a few times. The rearrangement links TRBV7-2 to TRBJ2-1; possible D gene TRBD1, 6 bases. The germline gives CDR1 SGHTA, CDR2 FQGNSA. This CDR3 has 15 residues. V dropped 5 bases and J dropped 7 bases, with 18 bases sitting between them. Written as DNA, the CDR3 is TGTGCCAGCAGCCCCGAGGGGTTAGGGGGTAATGAGCAGTTCTTC. Residues: CASSPEGLGGNEQFF.

This clonotype was observed many times. The J gene is TRBJ1-6, the V gene TRBV18; D is unresolved. The germline CDR1 and CDR2 sequences are KGHSH and LQKENI. Trimming cost V 3 bases and J 6 bases, with 3 bases left between them. This CDR3 contains 12 residues. In DNA form, the CDR3 reads TGTGCCAGCTCACCCACTAATTCACCCCTCCACTTT. Protein sequence: CASSPTNSPLHF.

The chain links TRBV5-1 to TRBJ1-1, with D hard to call. V lost 5 bases, J lost 4 bases, and 18 bases lay in between. This CDR3 is built from 15 residues. In germline, CDR1 is SGHRS, CDR2 YFSETQ. In DNA, the CDR3 is TGCGCCAGCAGACTGCCCGATTACGTGGGCACTGAAGCTTTCTTT. Its protein is CASRLPDYVGTEAFF. Based on the CDR3 plus reference TRBV5-1 and TRBJ1-1, the full variable domain is KAGVTQTPRYLIKTRGQQVTLSCSPISGHRSVSWYQQTPGQGLQFLFEYFSETQRNKGNFPGRFSGRQFSNSRSEMNVSTLELGDSALYLCASRLPDYVGTEAFFGQGTRLTVV.

The J gene is TRBJ1-4, the V gene TRBV10-3; tentatively, D is TRBD1 (5 bases). The CDR3 sequence is 14 residues long. The V end was cut by 11 bases, the J end by 7 bases, with 20 bases between. Germline CDR1 ENHRY, CDR2 SYGVKD. CDR3 loop: CAVSEQGRGEKLFF. The CDR3 DNA is TGTGCCGTCTCGGAGCAGGGCCGGGGTGAAAAACTGTTTTTT.

In this sample, this clonotype turned up many times. The chain joins TRBV11-2 to TRBJ2-2; TRBD2 aligns across 9 bases. The ends lost 0 bases at V and 6 bases at J; junction bases unmatched: 5. In germline, CDR1 is SGHAT, CDR2 FQNNGV. The length of the CDR3 is 16 residues. The CDR3 nucleotides read TGTGCCAGCAGCTTAGAGATAGCGGGAGCCGCCGGGGAGCTGTTTTTT. It translates to CASSLEIAGAAGELFF.

The genes are TRBV19 and TRBJ1-1; D is possibly TRBD1 (5 bases). Germline V gene sequence: CDR1 LNHDA, CDR2 SQIVND (reference sequence). Deletions cut 6 bases from V and 5 bases from J, with 13 bases between. The CDR3 extends over 13 amino acids. The DNA for the CDR3 is TGTGCCAGTAGAGGGACGGAGGGGACTGAAGCTTTCTTT. It specifies CASRGTEGTEAFF.

In this sample, this clonotype turned up a few times. CDR3 bases: TGCAGCCCCGTTGGACAGGGGGCGAGGGGCGAAAAACTGTTTTTT. It codes for CSPVGQGARGEKLFF. V and J are TRBV20-1 and TRBJ1-4; the match to TRBD1 covers 11 bases. Germline CDR1 reads DFQATT; CDR2 reads SNEGSKA (reference sequence). CDR3 length: 15 amino acids.

This clonotype came up many times. The genes are TRBV20-1 and TRBJ2-3; 11 nucleotides line up with TRBD2. In germline, CDR1 is DFQATT, CDR2 SNEGSKA (reference sequence). The V gene end was trimmed by 5 bases and the J gene end by 4 bases; junction bases not matched to a gene: 5. The length of the CDR3 is 14 residues. The CDR3 nucleotides read TGCAGTGCTGTTAGCGGGAGGGCCCCAGATACGCAGTATTTT. It is translated as CSAVSGRAPDTQYF.

This clonotype was detected many times. The chain links TRBV29-1 to TRBJ1-1; 8 nucleotides line up with TRBD1. The CDR3 extends over 12 amino acids. The V gene end was trimmed by 8 bases and the J gene end by 4 bases; junction bases not matched to a gene: 6. Per the germline V gene, CDR1 is SQVTM and CDR2 is ANQGSEA. CDR3 bases: TGCAGCAGCCAGGGGGCAGGCACTGAAGCTTTCTTT. Residues: CSSQGAGTEAFF.

This clonotype showed up many times. V and J are TRBV29-1 and TRBJ2-1; the match to TRBD1 covers 9 bases. J gave up 8 bases and V 5 bases, and 10 bases lay outside the gene matches. The germline CDR1 and CDR2 sequences are SQVTM and ANQGSEA. The CDR3 consists of 14 residues. CDR3 in amino acids: CSVPGTGKVHEQFF. The CDR3 region has the DNA TGCAGCGTTCCCGGGACAGGGAAGGTTCATGAGCAGTTCTTC.

This clonotype was seen more than once but under ten times. The chain recombines TRBV6-5 with TRBJ2-2; D gene uncertain. This CDR3 spans 14 amino acids. The V and J ends lost 1 base and 2 bases respectively, with 5 bases between them. CDR1 and CDR2 (germline): MNHEY, SVGAGI. The CDR3 DNA reads as TGTGCCAGCAGTTACTTTAAAAACACCGGGGAGCTGTTTTTT. It yields the protein CASSYFKNTGELFF.

This clonotype was seen many times. This chain joins TRBV7-3 and TRBJ2-7; D could derive from TRBD1 or TRBD2 (6 bases each). Trimming pared 5 bases from V and 5 bases from J, leaving 16 bases between. The germline gives CDR1 SGHTA, CDR2 FQGTGA. The CDR3 has 14 residues. The CDR3 reads CASSPLGGADEQYF. The CDR3 nucleotides read TGTGCCAGCAGCCCCCTCGGGGGCGCCGACGAGCAGTACTTC. Full variable domain (remainder filled in from reference TRBV7-3 and TRBJ2-7): GAGVSQTPSNKVTEKGKYVELRCDPISGHTALYWYRQSLGQGPEFLIYFQGTGAADDSGLPNDRFFAVRPEGSVSTLKIQRTERGDSAVYLCASSPLGGADEQYFGPGTRLTVT.

This clonotype was found many times. The chain has TRBV20-1 and TRBJ2-4; D remains unclear. The CDR3 contains 15 residues. Between the trimmed V and J ends, which lost 1 base and 0 bases, there was a span of 10 bases. Germline CDR1 DFQATT, CDR2 SNEGSKA (reference sequence). CDR3 sequence: CSARVGVLAKNIQYF. CDR3 bases: TGCAGTGCTAGAGTGGGTGTCCTAGCCAAAAACATTCAGTACTTC.